This note documents a single T cell receptor (beta chain) sequence. This entry is derived from a study of T-cell reconstitution after alpha-beta-depleted transplantation in children. V lost 7 bases to trimming and J lost 0 bases, with 8 bases between them. There are 13 residues in the CDR3. This sample's TCRbeta library carried unique molecular identifier barcodes. TCRdb reprocessed the PCR reads with MiXCR, giving one entry per CDR3 protein. Of about 270,000 distinct CDR3 sequences in the sample, nearly 10% are singletons; the top ten hold about 9.5%. The V gene is TRBV12-3 or TRBV12-4, the J gene TRBJ2-3; unclear D gene. The sequences come from PBMCs from the stem cell graft donor, collected from the stem cell graft. This clonotype was sampled from a human donor who donated a stem cell graft to a child with SCID. CDR3 protein: CASTPGSTDTQYF. DNA for the CDR3: TGTGCCAGCACCCCGGGCAGCACAGATACGCAGTATTTT.